The present entry profiles one T cell receptor beta chain with its context. Its matching antigen is unknown. Per the germline V gene, CDR1 is SGHTA and CDR2 is FQGNSA. CDR3 length: 15 amino acids. V shed 1 base, J shed 5 bases, and the junction held 3 bases outside the gene matches. These data belong to a study of blood T cells in healthy people across ages. Findings of the study overall: In older individuals, TCR beta diversity per million T cells was lower, falling roughly linearly with age.

A second PCR of roughly 7 to 11 cycles used a sample-barcoded 5' primer and a J-beta primer mix. TCRdb ran MiXCR on the 5' RACE reads and lists one entry per CDR3 protein. The sample lists fewer than 1,200,000 distinct CDR3 sequences, under 30% occurring once. The same sample was also studied in work on T cells of mothers and their children.

Sequencing was carried out using blood. V gene TRBV7-2 combines with J gene TRBJ2-1; 9 bases match TRBD2. This receptor was taken from a girl aged 2 to 10 in good health. The CDR3 sequence: CASSLVGTSNNEQFF. Here the CDR3 DNA reads TGTGCCAGCAGCTTAGTTGGGACTAGCAACAATGAGCAGTTCTTC.